One sample yielded the 5 T cell receptor beta chains listed below, sequenced in a study of blood T cells in healthy people across ages. Together with a sample-barcoded 5' primer, a J-beta primer mix was included in a second PCR lasting about 7 to 11 cycles. TCRdb fed the 5' RACE reads into MiXCR, producing one record per CDR3 protein. Of roughly 1,500,000 distinct CDR3 sequences in the sample, about 35% are singletons; the top ten hold approximately 10%. The sequencing sample was made of blood. The receptors stem from a woman aged 30 to 39 in good health.

This clonotype was picked up a small number of times. This chain uses TRBV12-3 or TRBV12-4 with TRBJ2-1, with D maybe TRBD2 (7 bases). The germline V and J ends were trimmed by 1 base and 5 bases, with 12 bases remaining between them. The CDR3 runs 15 residues. CDR3 DNA: TGTGCCAGCAGTTTAGTGGCGGGGGCGCACAATGAGCAGTTCTTC. Its translation: CASSLVAGAHNEQFF.

In this sample, this clonotype turned up a few times. The chain joins TRBV20-1 to TRBJ1-1; tentative D call: TRBD1 (6 bases). V was shortened by 6 bases and J by 0 bases, with 11 bases between the two germline ends. Per the germline V gene, CDR1 is DFQATT and CDR2 is SNEGSKA (reference sequence). The CDR3 has 13 amino acids. The CDR3 loop is CSAVTGLNTEAFF. CDR3 nucleotides: TGCAGTGCCGTGACAGGTTTGAACACTGAAGCTTTCTTT.

This rearrangement joins TRBV6-2 or TRBV6-3 to TRBJ2-5; TRBD2 aligns across 8 bases. Judging by the DNA end, TRBJ2-7 fits better; the J call may be wrong. The CDR3 length is 16 residues. In germline, CDR1 is MNHEY, CDR2 SVGEGT. As DNA, the CDR3 is TGTGCCAGCAGTGCCCACCGGGGGGGATCACCGTACGAGCAGTACTTC. Its translation: CASSAHRGGSPYEQYF.

This clonotype was seen more than once but under ten times. The V and J genes are TRBV28 and TRBJ2-1, with D possibly being TRBD2 (6 bases). Trimming took 4 bases from V and 6 from J, leaving 19 bases between them. The germline CDR1 and CDR2 sequences are MDHEN and SYDVKM. The CDR3 runs 16 residues. CDR3 protein: CASSSQLARDPNEQFF. CDR3 sequence (DNA): TGTGCCAGCAGTTCTCAACTAGCCCGGGATCCCAATGAGCAGTTCTTC. Full variable domain (missing parts from reference TRBV28 and TRBJ2-1): DVKVTQSSRYLVKRTGEKVFLECVQDMDHENMFWYRQDPGLGLRLIYFSYDVKMKEKGDIPEGYSVSREKKERFSLILESASTNQTSMYLCASSSQLARDPNEQFFGPGTRLTVL.

The chain recombines TRBV6-6 with TRBJ1-2; D not certain. This CDR3 comprises 14 residues. Per germline, CDR1 MNHNY and CDR2 SVGAGI (reference sequence). Trimming took 0 bases from V and 7 from J, leaving 12 bases between them. In DNA form, the CDR3 reads TGTGCCAGCAGTTACTCGAGTGCGCCGGGTGGCTACACCTTC. Encoded protein: CASSYSSAPGGYTF.